The clone carrying this T cell receptor (beta chain) was observed many times. Its antigen is currently unknown. The CDR3 is 12 amino acids. Germline loops: CDR1 MNHNS, CDR2 SASEGT. V gave up 5 bases and J gave up 12 bases; unmatched junction bases: 5. Researchers made TCR beta libraries by using iRepertoire HTBI primers and running Arm-PCR on CDR3 regions. One entry per CDR3 protein, called by TCRdb with MiXCR from the multiplex PCR reads. The repertoire holds about 440,000 distinct CDR3 sequences, 15% seen once, with over 15% in the top ten. The data originate from a study of regulatory T cells in long-lasting Graves disease. Study-level points and caveats: TCR diversity in persistent Graves' patients was below that of newly diagnosed ones.

Time point meaning: newly diagnosed GD, antithyroid drugs for less than 3 months. From PBMCs, RNA was extracted and then used to make the TCR library. This sample was also put to use in a study of T cells in Graves' hyperthyroidism and ophthalmopathy. This second study notes: Graves' hyperthyroidism was deemed stable given no ophthalmopathy progression within 18 months. Researchers barred patients who had uncontrolled infection, other autoimmune disease, pregnancy or lactation. The HTBI primer set was used in a first-round RT-PCR of the TCR CDR3.

This sequence joins TRBV6-1 and TRBJ2-1, with TRBD1 identical over 9 bases. The TCR sequence derives from a woman aged 30 to 39 with Graves disease. The starting material was peripheral blood mononuclear cells (PBMCs), obtained at new diagnosis, from a patient treated with antithyroid drugs. CDR3 DNA: TGTGCCAGCAGTCCGGGACAGGGAGCGCAGTTCTTC. Translation: CASSPGQGAQFF.